These 29 T cell receptor beta chains share one sample of origin, sequenced in a study of blood T cell repertoires in COVID-19. The assay was immunoSEQ multiplex PCR, and TCRdb's table has in-frame clones only and misses some. The table shows 250,000 or so clones, with around 87% occurring only once. The sequencing input was PBMCs or T cells enriched from blood (not recorded which). The receptors shown here come from a woman between 50 and 59 years old who had recovered from COVID-19.

This clone was counted a single time. The chain carries TRBV30 and TRBJ1-5, with 9 nucleotides matching TRBD1. The CDR3 runs 13 residues. Germline assignment: CDR1 GTSNPN and CDR2 SVGIG (reference sequence). Trimming cost V 1 base and J 5 bases; bases outside gene matches: 0. The CDR3 DNA follows: TGTGCCTGGAGTGGACAGGGGGATCAGCCCCAGCATTTT. Its translation: CAWSGQGDQPQHF. The variable domain in full, completed from reference TRBV30 and TRBJ1-5, reads SQTIHQWPATLVQPVGSPLSLECTVEGTSNPNLYWYRQAAGRGLQLLFYSVGIGQISSEVPQNLSASRPQDRQFILSSKKLLLSDSGFYLCAWSGQGDQPQHFGDGTRLSIL.

This sequence joins TRBV19 and TRBJ1-1, with 9 bases identical to TRBD1. The CDR3 covers 16 residues. V dropped 7 bases and J dropped 4; count of bases not matched to a gene: 13. Germline CDR1 is LNHDA and CDR2 is SQIVND (reference sequence). The CDR3, as DNA: TGTGCCAGTAATTCGGACAGGGGTGTGATGGCCACTGAAGCTTTCTTT. It yields the protein CASNSDRGVMATEAFF.

This sequence joins TRBV10-2 and TRBJ1-1; D is undetermined. CDR1 and CDR2 (germline): WSHSY, SAAADI. The V gene lost 2 bases and the J gene lost 6 bases, with 10 bases spanning the gap. The CDR3 consists of 13 residues. Here the CDR3 reads CASSEGTGAEAFF. CDR3 DNA sequence: TGCGCCAGCAGTGAGGGCACCGGGGCTGAAGCTTTCTTT.

The V call is TRBV6-1, the J call TRBJ2-3; 9 bases are shared with TRBD2. Germline V lookup: CDR1 MNHNS, CDR2 SASEGT. V shed 2 bases, J shed 0 bases, and the junction held 0 bases outside the gene matches. This CDR3 spans 15 amino acids. The CDR3 DNA reads TGTGCCAGCAGTGAACTAGCGGGGAGCACAGATACGCAGTATTTT. This encodes CASSELAGSTDTQYF.

As DNA, the CDR3 is TGTGCCAGCAGCCTGTTAGGACAGGGGCGAAAAGCGAACACCGGGGAGCTGTTTTTT. It encodes CASSLLGQGRKANTGELFF. V and J are TRBV28 and TRBJ2-2; 9 bases line up with TRBD1. Germline V lookup: CDR1 MDHEN, CDR2 SYDVKM. Trimming cost V 6 bases and J 0 bases; bases outside gene matches: 14. There are 19 residues in the CDR3.

The chain employs TRBV28 and TRBJ1-5; D is unclear. V lost 7 bases to trimming and J lost 7 bases, with 20 bases between them. The CDR3 loop spans 15 amino acids. Germline V CDR1 and CDR2: MDHEN, SYDVKM. The CDR3 region is CASISTKTGNQPQHF. The CDR3 DNA follows: TGTGCCAGCATCTCAACGAAAACCGGGAACCAGCCCCAGCATTTT.

The chain is built from TRBV19 and TRBJ1-5; TRBD1 is a possible D gene (5 bases). This CDR3 is built from 12 residues. V lost 3 bases and J lost 10, with 10 bases in between. The germline CDR1 and CDR2 sequences are LNHDA and SQIVND (reference sequence). The CDR3 DNA follows: TGTGCCAGTAGTATTAGGGGAATACCCCAGCATTTT. Its protein product is CASSIRGIPQHF.

This chain connects TRBV18 to TRBJ2-1; 7 bases are shared with TRBD2. CDR1 and CDR2 (germline): KGHSH, LQKENI. The ends lost 3 bases at V and 4 bases at J; junction bases unmatched: 24. This CDR3 is 21 amino acids long. The CDR3 loop reads CASSPDFWASGKLGLYNEQFF. Written as DNA, the CDR3 is TGTGCCAGCTCACCCGATTTTTGGGCTAGCGGTAAACTCGGTTTGTACAATGAGCAGTTCTTC.

This clone has only one observation. V and J are TRBV28 and TRBJ2-3; the match to TRBD2 covers 7 bases. The germline gives CDR1 MDHEN, CDR2 SYDVKM. This CDR3 comprises 17 residues. The junction had 17 bases not matched to a gene; V was cut back by 3 bases and J by 8 bases. CDR3 DNA sequence: TGTGCCAGCAGTTTCCCCACGAAGCGGGACCTTGGACCTACGCAGTATTTT. It codes for CASSFPTKRDLGPTQYF.

The genes are TRBV7-6 and TRBJ2-3; the D gene is possibly TRBD2 (5 bases). CDR1 and CDR2 (germline): SGHVS, FNYEAQ. CDR3 length: 16 residues. The ends were cut back, 3 bases at V and 3 bases at J, with 16 bases in the middle. Here the CDR3 reads CASSFTAGVETDTQYF. The CDR3 DNA follows: TGTGCCAGCAGCTTTACGGCCGGGGTGGAAACAGATACGCAGTATTTT. Variable domain in full (rest from reference TRBV7-6 and TRBJ2-3): GAGVSQSPRYKVTKRGQDVALRCDPISGHVSLYWYRQALGQGPEFLTYFNYEAQQDKSGLPNDRFSAERPEGSISTLTIQRTEQRDSAMYRCASSFTAGVETDTQYFGPGTRLTVL.

This clone was seen a handful of times. V and J are TRBV5-1 and TRBJ1-2; D remains unclear. V lost 4 bases to trimming and J lost 10 bases, with 14 bases between them. The CDR3 is 12 amino acids. The germline CDR1 and CDR2 sequences are SGHRS and YFSETQ. CDR3 loop: CASSMRGGYYTF. CDR3 sequence (DNA): TGCGCCAGCAGCATGCGTGGCGGCTACTACACCTTC. Complete variable domain (other parts from reference TRBV5-1 and TRBJ1-2): KAGVTQTPRYLIKTRGQQVTLSCSPISGHRSVSWYQQTPGQGLQFLFEYFSETQRNKGNFPGRFSGRQFSNSRSEMNVSTLELGDSALYLCASSMRGGYYTFGSGTRLTVV.

This clone was picked up a small number of times. The chain couples TRBV3-1 (or the pseudogene TRBV3-2) to TRBJ1-2, with D possibly being TRBD1 (6 bases). The CDR3 loop spans 12 amino acids. The V end lost 5 bases, the J end lost 5 bases, and 9 bases lay between the germline ends. Germline V gene sequence: CDR1 LGHDT, CDR2 YNNKEL (reference sequence). CDR3 DNA: TGTGCCAGCAGCTCGACAGGTTATGGCTACACCTTC. Translation gives CASSSTGYGYTF.

The chain employs TRBV7-8 and TRBJ2-7; a possible D gene is TRBD2 (5 bases). The CDR3 consists of 15 residues. The germline CDR1 and CDR2 sequences are SGHVS and FQNEAQ. With 7 bases removed from V and 5 bases from J, the gap between germline ends came to 21 bases. The CDR3 DNA is TGTGCCAGCACCCCCTCGGGGTGGATTAATAACGAGCAGTACTTC. This encodes CASTPSGWINNEQYF.

The chain recombines TRBV9 with TRBJ2-3, with D maybe TRBD1 (6 bases). Between the trimmed V and J ends, which lost 1 base and 7 bases, there was a span of 10 bases. CDR3 length: 13 amino acids. Germline V gene lookup returns CDR1 SGDLS and CDR2 YYNGEE. CDR3 protein: CASSVTGQNTQYF. CDR3 sequence (DNA): TGTGCCAGCAGCGTAACAGGGCAAAATACGCAGTATTTT.

CDR3 loop: CASGFRGRSNTEAFF. The CDR3 DNA sequence: TGTGCCAGTGGATTTAGGGGGCGATCGAACACTGAAGCTTTCTTT. J is TRBJ1-1 and V is TRBV19; TRBD1 matches at 7 bases. The germline CDR1 and CDR2 sequences are LNHDA and SQIVND (reference sequence). V shed 8 bases and J 1 base; nucleotides not matched to a gene: 10. CDR3 length: 15 residues.

This chain uses TRBV28 with TRBJ1-3, with a possible D match to TRBD1 (6 bases). The CDR3 consists of 15 residues. V was clipped by 7 bases and J by 4 bases, with 17 bases between them. Germline V gene data show CDR1 as MDHEN and CDR2 as SYDVKM. DNA for the CDR3: TGTGCCAGCACCCCCACAACAGGGTTAGGAAACACCATATATTTT. It codes for CASTPTTGLGNTIYF.

This clone appeared a few times. The chain uses TRBV19 and TRBJ1-5; the D is unclear. The V gene's germline CDR1 is LNHDA and CDR2 SQIVND (reference sequence). The CDR3 covers 10 residues. The V end was cut by 7 bases, the J end by 5 bases, with 3 bases between. The CDR3 reads CASTYQPQHF. In DNA form, the CDR3 reads TGTGCCAGTACTTATCAGCCCCAGCATTTT.

The V gene is TRBV27, the J gene TRBJ1-1; D might be TRBD1 (5 bases). Germline V gives CDR1 MNHEY, CDR2 SMNVEV (reference sequence). V lost 2 bases and J lost 8, with 12 bases in between. The CDR3 sequence is 13 residues long. DNA for the CDR3: TGTGCCAGCAGTTTAGGGGCAGGGTGGGAAGCTTTCTTT. Its translation: CASSLGAGWEAFF.

The V call is TRBV11-2, the J call TRBJ1-2, with 9 nucleotides matching TRBD1. Germline CDR1 SGHAT, CDR2 FQNNGV. J gave up 4 bases and V 3 bases, and 15 bases lay outside the gene matches. The CDR3 extends over 18 amino acids. CDR3 protein: CASSFPGQGLLTPYGYTF. CDR3 nucleotides: TGTGCCAGCAGCTTCCCGGGACAGGGCCTTCTTACCCCCTATGGCTACACCTTC.

CDR3 nucleotides: TGTGCCAGCAGTTTGAAGGGGGTTAGGATGAACACTGAAGCTTTCTTT. It translates to CASSLKGVRMNTEAFF. J is TRBJ1-1 and V is TRBV6-5; the D gene is possibly TRBD1 (6 bases). The CDR3 runs to 16 residues. Trimming took off 4 bases at V and 0 bases at J, with 15 bases between the two ends. Germline CDR1 is MNHEY and CDR2 is SVGAGI.

This chain connects TRBV6-1 to TRBJ1-2; the match to TRBD1 covers 7 bases. Germline-derived CDR1 and CDR2 are MNHNS and SASEGT. V was pared by 2 bases and J by 5 bases, with 8 bases of the junction left unmatched. The CDR3 is 15 residues long. The DNA of the CDR3 is TGTGCCAGCAGTGAACCCGGCGCAGGGGGGTATGGCTACACCTTC. Its protein is CASSEPGAGGYGYTF.

The chain employs TRBV18 and TRBJ2-2; the D gene is possibly TRBD2 (5 bases). This CDR3 has 16 residues. Trimming removed 0 bases at V and 5 bases at J, with 13 bases between. CDR1 and CDR2 (germline): KGHSH, LQKENI. CDR3 amino acids: CASSPPAGIRTGELFF. The CDR3 DNA follows: TGTGCCAGCTCACCACCGGCCGGGATACGGACCGGGGAGCTGTTTTTT.

The count of this clone is one. CDR3 in amino acids: CATPRDTTDTEAFF. The CDR3 region has the DNA TGCGCCACCCCTAGGGACACTACGGACACTGAAGCTTTCTTT. The chain uses TRBV10-1 and TRBJ1-1; the D gene is possibly TRBD1 (6 bases). CDR3 length: 14 amino acids. Germline V lookup: CDR1 WNHNN, CDR2 SYGVQD (reference sequence). The V and J ends lost 10 bases and 3 bases respectively, with 18 bases between them.

The chain combines TRBV7-9 with TRBJ1-5; unclear D gene. Germline CDR1 reads SEHNR; CDR2 reads FQNEAQ (reference sequence). V lost 1 base and J 6 bases, leaving 16 bases between the germline ends. The CDR3 totals 16 residues. CDR3 DNA: TGTGCCAGCAGCTTAGACCTCGGGAGCTCGAGTCAGCCCCAGCATTTT. Protein sequence: CASSLDLGSSSQPQHF.

The CDR3 nucleotides read TGTGCCAGCAGCCAGACTTGGGGGCCAGATACGCAGTATTTT. Amino acids: CASSQTWGPDTQYF. The chain recombines TRBV7-2 with TRBJ2-3; possible D gene TRBD1, 6 bases. This CDR3 comprises 14 residues. CDR1 is SGHTA and CDR2 is FQGNSA in the germline V gene. Trimming pared 5 bases from V and 4 bases from J, leaving 13 bases between. Supplemented by reference TRBV7-2 and TRBJ2-3, the full variable domain reads GAGVSQSPSNKVTEKGKDVELRCDPISGHTALYWYRQSLGQGLEFLIYFQGNSAPDKSGLPSDRFSAERTGGSVSTLTIQRTQQEDSAVYLCASSQTWGPDTQYFGPGTRLTVL.

In the case of this clone: A read error may explain this, as a much larger clone is one base away. The chain joins TRBV7-3 to TRBJ2-5; D not certain. Trimming left V 5 bases short and J 3 bases short, with 10 bases between. Looked up from germline, CDR1 is SGHTA and CDR2 is FQGTGA. This CDR3 is 13 amino acids long. The CDR3, as DNA: TGTGCCAGCAGCCCGTCGGGTGAAGAGACCCAGTACTTC. It yields the protein CASSPSGEETQYF.

This chain links TRBV9 with TRBJ2-1; D uncertain. V was cut by 0 bases and J by 8 bases, with 18 bases left in between. The CDR3 has 16 residues. CDR1 is SGDLS and CDR2 is YYNGEE in the germline V gene. Here the CDR3 reads CASSVVSGMGSDEQFF. CDR3 sequence (DNA): TGTGCCAGCAGCGTAGTCTCAGGAATGGGTTCGGATGAGCAGTTCTTC.

In its sample, this clone was seen a few times. The chain uses TRBV6-1 and TRBJ2-6, with a tentative D call TRBD1 (6 bases). Trimming removed 0 bases at V and 2 bases at J, with 8 bases between. This CDR3 contains 16 residues. The germline gives CDR1 MNHNS, CDR2 SASEGT. CDR3 nucleotide sequence: TGTGCCAGCAGTGAAGCGTACAGGGCTGGGGCCAACGTCCTGACTTTC. This translates into CASSEAYRAGANVLTF.

The genes are TRBV7-9 and TRBJ2-3; TRBD2 aligns across 11 bases. Germline CDR1 SEHNR, CDR2 FQNEAQ (reference sequence). The CDR3 runs 18 residues. V lost 1 base and J lost 6; bases outside the gene matches: 12. The CDR3 DNA reads as TGTGCCAGCAGCTTAGAGGTAGCGGGAGGGCCGGTTTCGGATACGCAGTATTTT. Translating gives CASSLEVAGGPVSDTQYF.